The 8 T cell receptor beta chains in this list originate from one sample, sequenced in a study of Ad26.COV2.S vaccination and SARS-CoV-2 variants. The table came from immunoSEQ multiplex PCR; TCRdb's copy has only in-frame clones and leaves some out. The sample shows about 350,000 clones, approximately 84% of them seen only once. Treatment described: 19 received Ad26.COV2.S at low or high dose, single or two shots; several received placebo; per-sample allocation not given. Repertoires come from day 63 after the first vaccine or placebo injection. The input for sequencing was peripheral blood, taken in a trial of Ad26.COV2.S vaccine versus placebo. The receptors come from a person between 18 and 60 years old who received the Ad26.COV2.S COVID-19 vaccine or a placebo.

This CDR3 is CASSPPASGRAEQYF. Here the CDR3 DNA reads TGTGCCAGCTCACCACCGGCGAGCGGGAGGGCCGAGCAGTACTTC. V and J are TRBV18 and TRBJ2-7; 10 positions match TRBD2. Trimming removed 0 bases from V and 6 bases from J; junction bases left unmatched: 5. This CDR3 is built from 15 residues. Germline V gene data show CDR1 as KGHSH and CDR2 as LQKENI.

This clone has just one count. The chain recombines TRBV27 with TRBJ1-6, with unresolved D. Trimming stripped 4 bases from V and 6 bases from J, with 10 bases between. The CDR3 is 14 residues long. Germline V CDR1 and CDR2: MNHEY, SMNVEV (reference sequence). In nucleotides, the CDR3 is TGTGCCAGCAGTTCTCCGCACCTTAATTCACCCCTCCACTTT. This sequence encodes CASSSPHLNSPLHF.

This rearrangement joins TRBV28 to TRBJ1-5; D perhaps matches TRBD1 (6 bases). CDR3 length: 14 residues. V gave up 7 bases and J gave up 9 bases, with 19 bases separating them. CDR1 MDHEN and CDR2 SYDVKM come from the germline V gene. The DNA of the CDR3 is TGTGCCAGCACTCTAAGGGGACACCTCACGCCCCAGCATTTT. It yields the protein CASTLRGHLTPQHF.

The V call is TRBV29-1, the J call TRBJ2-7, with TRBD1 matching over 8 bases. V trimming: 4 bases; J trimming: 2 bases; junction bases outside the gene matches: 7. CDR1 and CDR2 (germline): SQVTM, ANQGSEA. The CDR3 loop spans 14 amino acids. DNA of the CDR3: TGCAGCGTTGTCACCGGGACAGGAACCTACGAGCAGTACTTC. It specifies CSVVTGTGTYEQYF.

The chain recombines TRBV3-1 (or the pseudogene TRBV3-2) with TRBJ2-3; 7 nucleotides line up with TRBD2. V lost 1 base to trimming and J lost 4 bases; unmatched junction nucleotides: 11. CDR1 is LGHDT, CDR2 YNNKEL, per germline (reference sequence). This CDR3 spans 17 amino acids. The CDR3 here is CASSQVGGRAGPDTQYF. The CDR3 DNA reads TGTGCCAGCAGCCAAGTTGGAGGGAGGGCCGGACCAGATACGCAGTATTTT.

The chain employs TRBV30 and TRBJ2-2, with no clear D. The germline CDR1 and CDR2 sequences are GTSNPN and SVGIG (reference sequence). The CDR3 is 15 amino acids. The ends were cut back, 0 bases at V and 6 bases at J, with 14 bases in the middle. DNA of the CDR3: TGTGCCTGGAGTGTAATGGGCCGCGAGGCCGGGGAGCTGTTTTTT. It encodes CAWSVMGREAGELFF.

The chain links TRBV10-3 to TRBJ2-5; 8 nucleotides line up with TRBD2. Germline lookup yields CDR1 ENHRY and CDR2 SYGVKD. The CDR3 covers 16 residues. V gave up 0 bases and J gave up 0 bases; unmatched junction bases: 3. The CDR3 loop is CAISESTSAYQETQYF. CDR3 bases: TGTGCCATCAGTGAGTCGACTAGCGCTTACCAAGAGACCCAGTACTTC.

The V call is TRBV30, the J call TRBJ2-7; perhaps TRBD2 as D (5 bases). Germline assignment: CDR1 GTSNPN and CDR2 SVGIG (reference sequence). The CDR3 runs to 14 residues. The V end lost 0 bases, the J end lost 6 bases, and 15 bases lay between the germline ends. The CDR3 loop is CAWSVAHGLVEQYF. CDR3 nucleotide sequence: TGTGCCTGGAGTGTAGCCCACGGACTGGTCGAGCAGTACTTC.